This TCR beta chain was profiled in a study of identical twins. This CDR3 has 14 amino acids. Trimming stripped 8 bases from V and 1 base from J, with 14 bases between. Germline values: CDR1 LNHDA, CDR2 SQIVND (reference sequence). Carrying unique molecular identifiers, the cDNA also gained a universal primer site through template switching. TCRdb itself ran the 5' RACE reads through MiXCR, one entry per CDR3 protein. The sample includes some 570,000 distinct CDR3 sequences, 20% to 25% of them seen just once. Healthy Caucasians supplied all donations. Overall study results and limits: Whereas memory repertoires showed no such difference, abundant cord blood beta clonotypes carried fewer insertions.

Comments on this clonotype: The antigen remains undetermined.

This sample also belongs to another study, concerning yellow fever vaccine responses in identical twins.

The clonotype was recovered from a woman aged 18-29 years in good health. The chain uses TRBV19 and TRBJ1-2; D not certain. The source material was CD4+ T cells sorted from blood. The CDR3 bases are TGTGCCAGTGGCCAGTGGACGATTAACTATGGCTACACCTTC. This encodes CASGQWTINYGYTF.